Listed below are T cell receptor beta chains from one sample, sequenced in a study of cytomegalovirus exposure and HLA in healthy donors. The data were produced by immunoSEQ multiplex PCR, yet TCRdb's version contains in-frame clones alone and is incomplete. The sample lists some 44,000 clones, roughly 90% occurring once. Sequencing was performed on PBMCs. All receptors derive from a man in his late teens or twenties in good health and CMV-seronegative. Each CDR3 is given with its conserved first and last residue. D genes are given only for firm matches. Rows give clone size only sometimes, using once, few, many, or a class for an expanded clone.

V,size,D,J,DNA,CDR3
TRBV6-5,.,TRBD1,TRBJ1-1,TGTGCCAGCAGTTTAGGACAGGTCACCATGAACACTGAAGCTTTCTTT,CASSLGQVTMNTEAFF
TRBV2,.,.,TRBJ2-7,TGTGCCAGCAGTGGGCAGGTCACCAGCTTCTACGAGCAGTACTTC,CASSGQVTSFYEQYF
TRBV4-1,few,.,TRBJ2-1,TGCGCCAGCAGCCAAGATTGGAGCAGGGGGGCCGATGAGCAGTTCTTC,CASSQDWSRGADEQFF
TRBV13,.,.,TRBJ2-7,TGTGCCAGCAAAAGGACAGAGGATGGGCTGGCCGAGCAGTACTTC,CASKRTEDGLAEQYF
TRBV18,.,TRBD1,TRBJ2-3,TGTGCCAGCTCACCACAAGGGGGGACAGGGGCAGATACGCAGTATTTT,CASSPQGGTGADTQYF
TRBV5-5,.,TRBD1,TRBJ1-1,TGTGCCAGCAGCTACACAGGGGAGAACACTGAAGCTTTCTTT,CASSYTGENTEAFF
TRBV4-2,.,.,TRBJ2-3,TGTGCCAGCAGCCAACCTTCAGATACGCAGTATTTT,CASSQPSDTQYF
TRBV6-4,.,TRBD2,TRBJ2-1,TGTGCCAGCAGCGGACTAGCGGGAGTCAATGAGCAGTTCTTC,CASSGLAGVNEQFF
TRBV11-3,.,.,TRBJ2-1,TGTGCCAGCAGCCGGGACTCCAATGAGCAGTTCTTC,CASSRDSNEQFF
TRBV5-4,.,TRBD2,TRBJ2-5,TGTGCCAGCAGCTTGGCGGGGGGGGAGGAGACCCAGTACTTC,CASSLAGGEETQYF
TRBV5-6,.,.,TRBJ1-1,TGTGCCAGCAGCTTCCGGTGGGCAGACACTGAAGCTTTCTTT,CASSFRWADTEAFF
TRBV18,.,TRBD1,TRBJ1-2,TGTGCCAGCTCACCTCCACCCACGGGGACAGGGCAGACGGAGGGCTACACCTTC,CASSPPPTGTGQTEGYTF
TRBV19,.,.,TRBJ1-6,TGTGCCAGTAGTTTCCAAAATTCACCCCTCCACTTT,CASSFQNSPLHF
TRBV5-6,.,TRBD2,TRBJ2-1,TGTGCCAGCAGCCGCAGACTAGCGGGAGGGCCCTACAATGAGCAGTTCTTC,CASSRRLAGGPYNEQFF
TRBV19,.,.,TRBJ1-2,TGTGCCAGTAGTATAGATCATCGTCGAGGGAACTATGGCTACACCTTC,CASSIDHRRGNYGYTF
TRBV20-1,.,.,TRBJ2-7,TGCAGTGCTAGACAGAACTACGAGCAGTACTTC,CSARQNYEQYF
TRBV11-2,.,TRBD2,TRBJ2-7,TGTGCCAGCAGTATCTCCGCGGGGGGTCTCTCCTACGAGCAGTACTTC,CASSISAGGLSYEQYF
TRBV4-1,.,.,TRBJ1-1,TGCGCCAGCAGCCTAACAGAGAACACTGAAGCTTTCTTT,CASSLTENTEAFF
TRBV7-8,.,.,TRBJ1-1,TGTGCCAGCAGCTCCTTCAGGGAGAACACTGAAGCTTTCTTT,CASSSFRENTEAFF
TRBV5-6,.,.,TRBJ1-1,TGTGCCCGCAGGTGGGAGGGGGGGCGCAACACTGAAGCTTTCTTT,CARRWEGGRNTEAFF
TRBV29-1,.,TRBD2,TRBJ2-2,TGCAGCGCCGAAATGGAACTAGCGAGAAGCACCGGGGAGCTGTTTTTT,CSAEMELARSTGELFF
TRBV9,.,TRBD2,TRBJ2-3,TGTGCCAGCAGCGTAGCCCTGAAAGCGGGGGGTGACACAGATACGCAGTATTTT,CASSVALKAGGDTDTQYF
TRBV7-2,.,TRBD1,TRBJ2-3,TGTGCCAGCAGCCTACGGACAGGGTTAGATACGCAGTATTTT,CASSLRTGLDTQYF
TRBV14,once,.,TRBJ1-1,TGTGCCAGCAGCCGGCAGGCCGTGAACACTGAAGCTTTCTTT,CASSRQAVNTEAFF
TRBV6-5,.,.,TRBJ2-1,TGTGCCAGCAGTTACTCCCGGGGCTCCTACAATGAGCAGTTCTTC,CASSYSRGSYNEQFF
TRBV7-2,.,TRBD2,TRBJ2-5,TGTGCCAGCAGCTATAGACGACTAGCGGGAGGGGTAGAGACCCAGTACTTC,CASSYRRLAGGVETQYF
TRBV5-1,.,.,TRBJ1-1,TGCGCCAGCAGCTCCATAGGGGACACTGAAGCTTTCTTT,CASSSIGDTEAFF
TRBV9,few,TRBD2,TRBJ2-1,TGTGCCAGCAGCCACGGGGGCGGGAGGATGGGCAATGAGCAGTTCTTC,CASSHGGGRMGNEQFF
TRBV7-3,.,.,TRBJ1-1,TGTGCCAGCAGCTTATTGGACATGAACACTGAAGCTTTCTTT,CASSLLDMNTEAFF
TRBV5-6,.,.,TRBJ1-2,TGTGCCAGCAGCTTGGAACGGGTTGCTAACTATGGCTACACCTTC,CASSLERVANYGYTF
TRBV19,.,.,TRBJ1-2,TGTGCCAGTAGTCCGACTGGGGGCTTCGGCGGCTACACCTTC,CASSPTGGFGGYTF
TRBV6-5,.,TRBD1,TRBJ2-7,TGTGCCAGCAGTCCTACGACAGGGCCCGAGCAGTACTTC,CASSPTTGPEQYF
TRBV6-5,.,TRBD1,TRBJ1-4,TGTGCCAGCAGGGGGACAGGGGGTGGTGAAAAACTGTTTTTT,CASRGTGGGEKLFF
TRBV28,.,.,TRBJ2-1,TGTGCCAGCAGTTTTCCGCGAGGAAATGAGCAGTTCTTC,CASSFPRGNEQFF
TRBV7-6,.,.,TRBJ2-2,TGTGCCAGCAGCCCCGGGGAAGGGTCGAACACCGGGGAGCTGTTTTTT,CASSPGEGSNTGELFF
TRBV7-2,.,.,TRBJ1-1,TGTGCCAGCAGCTTAGCGCGGGGGGCAGGTTTGGGAGCTTTCTTT,CASSLARGAGLGAFF
TRBV25-1,.,TRBD1,TRBJ2-2,TGTGCCAGCAGTGAATTTCGTAGGACAGGGGACACCGGGGAGCTGTTTTTT,CASSEFRRTGDTGELFF
TRBV7-9,.,.,TRBJ1-1,TGTGCCAGCAGCCCAGGTGGACTGGGTACTGAAGCTTTCTTT,CASSPGGLGTEAFF
TRBV7-3,.,TRBD2,TRBJ2-7,TGTGCCAGCAGCTTAGGTCCGGGAGGGATCTACGAGCAGTACTTC,CASSLGPGGIYEQYF
TRBV5-4,.,.,TRBJ1-1,TGTGCCAGCAGCTTGTTTCGGGAGGGGACTGAAGCTTTCTTT,CASSLFREGTEAFF
TRBV5-1,.,TRBD2,TRBJ2-3,TGCGCCAGCAGCTTGGGACTAGCGGGAAGTGGCACAGATACGCAGTATTTT,CASSLGLAGSGTDTQYF
TRBV5-5,once,TRBD1,TRBJ1-5,TGTGCCAGCAACCTGGGCGCAGGGGGCACCCTTAATGATCAGCCCCAGCATTTT,CASNLGAGGTLNDQPQHF
TRBV14,.,TRBD1,TRBJ2-7,TGTGCCAGCAGCCAGAGGACAGGGGTCGAGGAGCAGTACTTC,CASSQRTGVEEQYF
TRBV6-1,.,.,TRBJ2-7,TGTGCCAGCAGTGTTTCCGGGGCCTACGAGCAGTACTTC,CASSVSGAYEQYF
TRBV9,.,TRBD1,TRBJ1-3,TGTGCCAGCTCGGGACAGGTGGGAAACACCATATATTTT,CASSGQVGNTIYF
TRBV4-1,.,.,TRBJ1-1,TGCGCCAGCAGCTATACTTCCGGGACACTCAGCACTGAAGCTTTCTTT,CASSYTSGTLSTEAFF
TRBV18,.,TRBD1,TRBJ2-1,TGTGCCAGCTCACCGACAGGGATGTCCTACAATGAGCAGTTCTTC,CASSPTGMSYNEQFF
TRBV19,once,.,TRBJ2-3,TGTGCCAGTAGTATAATCGGCGGGCCTAGCACAGATACGCAGTATTTT,CASSIIGGPSTDTQYF
TRBV28,.,.,TRBJ2-1,TGTGCCAGCTTGTCGCGGTTCTACAATGAGCAGTTCTTC,CASLSRFYNEQFF
TRBV7-6,.,TRBD1,TRBJ1-3,TGTGCCAGCAGCTTAGCGGGACAGGGCTCTGGAAACACCATATATTTT,CASSLAGQGSGNTIYF
TRBV10-3,.,.,TRBJ2-5,TGTGCCATCAGTGACCCAACTAGCTGGGAGACCCAGTACTTC,CAISDPTSWETQYF
TRBV13,.,.,TRBJ2-1,TGTGCCAGCAGCTTAGCACAGGCGCGGCCGTACAATGAGCAGTTCTTC,CASSLAQARPYNEQFF
TRBV6-6,.,.,TRBJ1-6,TGTGCCAGCAGGCCCACAGGGAGCTCCTATAATTCACCCCTCCACTTT,CASRPTGSSYNSPLHF
TRBV21-1,.,.,TRBJ1-5,TGTGCCAGCAGCAAAAGGGACAGAGAAATATATAGCAATCAGCCCCAGCATTTT,CASSKRDREIYSNQPQHF
TRBV7-6,.,TRBD1,TRBJ1-1,TGTGCCAGCAGCCGGCAGACAGGGGTAATGAACACTGAAGCTTTCTTT,CASSRQTGVMNTEAFF
TRBV29-1,.,TRBD1,TRBJ2-3,TGCAGCGCCCTGACAGGGCCTAGCACAGATACGCAGTATTTT,CSALTGPSTDTQYF
TRBV2,once,TRBD1,TRBJ1-1,TGTGCCAGCAGGAGACCGGGACAGGGGGGCACTGAAGCTTTCTTT,CASRRPGQGGTEAFF